Following are 22 T cell receptor beta chains from one sample sequenced in a study of blood T cells in healthy people across ages. A sample-barcoded 5' primer and a J-beta primer mix were used in a second PCR of roughly 7 to 11 cycles. Each CDR3 protein is one row after TCRdb ran MiXCR on the 5' RACE reads. The sample contains around 1,500,000 distinct CDR3 sequences, roughly 40% of which appear only once. Sequencing was performed on blood. These TCRs come from a woman younger than 30 in good health.

The J gene is TRBJ2-4, the V gene TRBV25-1, with 9 bases that match TRBD1. With the DNA end fitting TRBJ2-7 better, the J assignment may be wrong. The CDR3 is made up of 14 amino acids. Germline loops: CDR1 MGHDK, CDR2 SYGVNS. CDR3 in amino acids: CASSPRGQGDEQYF. CDR3 nucleotide sequence: TGTGCCAGCAGTCCGCGGGGACAGGGAGACGAGCAGTACTTC.

The chain has TRBV12-3 or TRBV12-4 and TRBJ1-2, with 7 bases lining up with TRBD1. V was clipped by 5 bases and J by 5 bases; unmatched bases: 14. This CDR3 has 16 residues. The CDR3 sequence is CASSVSDQGVAYGYTF. The CDR3 DNA reads TGTGCCAGCAGTGTGTCGGATCAGGGGGTAGCGTATGGCTACACCTTC.

The chain is built from TRBV30 and TRBJ1-2; D unclear. V was shortened by 1 base and J by 9 bases, with 6 bases between the two germline ends. The CDR3 runs to 10 residues. The germline V gene encodes CDR1 GTSNPN and CDR2 SVGIG (reference sequence). The CDR3 is CAWSDASYTF. CDR3 nucleotide sequence: TGTGCCTGGAGTGACGCCAGCTACACCTTC.

A word on this clonotype: Mismatch with germline at one junction end may stem from a read error. The V gene is TRBV2, the J gene TRBJ1-6; D may be TRBD1 (6 bases). Germline CDR1 is SNHLY and CDR2 is FYNNEI. The CDR3 has 18 amino acids. In DNA form, the CDR3 reads TGTGCCAGCAGAGAAGACAGGCGTGGAGTTTTCCGGGGTTCACCCCCCCACTTT. As protein: CASREDRRGVFRGSPPHF.

This clonotype was seen a handful of times. The chain uses TRBV29-1 and TRBJ1-2, with D tentatively TRBD1 (5 bases). Trimming took 4 bases from V and 3 from J, leaving 18 bases between them. The CDR3 loop spans 15 amino acids. Germline V gene lookup returns CDR1 SQVTM and CDR2 ANQGSEA. The CDR3 loop is CSVVGSGRGDYGYTF. The CDR3 bases are TGCAGCGTTGTTGGTTCAGGGAGGGGCGACTATGGCTACACCTTC.

This clonotype occurred a few times. This chain joins TRBV20-1 and TRBJ2-7; 11 bases line up with TRBD1. This CDR3 is built from 17 residues. Germline V gene sequence: CDR1 DFQATT, CDR2 SNEGSKA (reference sequence). Losses at the gene ends were 0 bases for V and 5 bases for J; bases not matched to a gene: 12. The CDR3 is CSARDSGLGQGAHEQYF. CDR3 bases: TGCAGTGCTAGAGACAGCGGCTTAGGACAGGGGGCCCACGAGCAGTACTTC.

V usage is TRBV28 and J usage is TRBJ1-2; no reliable D call. CDR3 size: 16 residues. The germline V and J ends were trimmed by 5 bases and 2 bases, with 18 bases remaining between them. Per the germline V gene, CDR1 is MDHEN and CDR2 is SYDVKM. The CDR3 nucleotides are TGTGCCAGCAGTCCACCCCCGGGCAGAGTGAACTATGGCTACACCTTC. The encoded protein is CASSPPPGRVNYGYTF.

This clonotype was recorded a few times. V is TRBV20-1 and J is TRBJ1-1; D is uncertain. CDR3 length: 13 amino acids. Germline lookup yields CDR1 DFQATT and CDR2 SNEGSKA (reference sequence). Trimming removed 7 bases at V and 0 bases at J, with 12 bases between. CDR3 nucleotides: TGCAGTGGCCAAAACCCCGTGAACACTGAAGCTTTCTTT. Its protein is CSGQNPVNTEAFF.

This clonotype was picked up a small number of times. CDR3 loop: CASSFVLARYSETQYF. CDR3 DNA sequence: TGCGCCAGCAGCTTCGTACTAGCGCGATATTCGGAGACCCAGTACTTC. The V call is TRBV5-1, the J call TRBJ2-5, with 7 bases aligning to TRBD2. Trimming removed 2 bases from V and 5 bases from J; junction bases left unmatched: 12. The CDR3 spans 16 residues. Germline V lookup: CDR1 SGHRS, CDR2 YFSETQ.

In its sample, this clonotype was seen a few times. CDR3 sequence (DNA): TGCAGTGCTAGAGGGCTGACTTCCTACGAGCAGTACTTC. Residues: CSARGLTSYEQYF. The genes are TRBV20-1 and TRBJ2-7; D gene unclear. The CDR3 has 13 amino acids. With 1 base removed from V and 1 base from J, the gap between germline ends came to 8 bases. Germline CDR1 and CDR2: DFQATT and SNEGSKA (reference sequence).

CDR3 in amino acids: CASSFDSFRSPLHF. DNA for the CDR3: TGTGCCAGCAGTTTCGACAGTTTCAGGTCACCCCTCCACTTT. The J gene is TRBJ1-6, the V gene TRBV28, with D tentatively TRBD1 (5 bases). The CDR3 covers 14 residues. V dropped 3 bases and J dropped 10 bases, with 13 bases sitting between them. Germline CDR1 MDHEN, CDR2 SYDVKM. The whole variable domain, remainder taken from reference TRBV28 and TRBJ1-6, is DVKVTQSSRYLVKRTGEKVFLECVQDMDHENMFWYRQDPGLGLRLIYFSYDVKMKEKGDIPEGYSVSREKKERFSLILESASTNQTSMYLCASSFDSFRSPLHFGNGTRLTVT.

This clonotype was detected only a few times. J is TRBJ2-7 and V is TRBV10-3; 8 bases line up with TRBD1. The trim removed 7 bases at V and 7 bases at J, leaving 18 bases unmatched. CDR3 size: 16 residues. The germline V gene encodes CDR1 ENHRY and CDR2 SYGVKD. The CDR3 coding sequence is TGTGCCATCACATCGGGGACCGGGACAGGCTATCAAGAGCAGTACTTC. Translated, it gives CAITSGTGTGYQEQYF.

The chain joins TRBV12-3 or TRBV12-4 to TRBJ2-3; no firm D call. CDR3 size: 12 residues. V was trimmed by 7 bases and J by 6 bases, leaving 11 bases between them. The chain's CDR3 is CASTLTRDTQYF. The CDR3 coding sequence is TGTGCCAGCACCCTCACCAGGGATACGCAGTATTTT.

The chain employs TRBV12-3 or TRBV12-4 and TRBJ2-1; possibly TRBD2 for D (6 bases). The CDR3 totals 11 residues. V gave up 8 bases and J gave up 9 bases, with 11 bases separating them. CDR3 residues: CASSTAGEQFF. The CDR3 DNA reads as TGTGCCAGCTCCACAGCGGGTGAGCAGTTCTTC.

J is TRBJ2-3 and V is TRBV6-5, with D perhaps TRBD1 (6 bases). The CDR3 has 14 residues. The ends were cut back, 5 bases at V and 2 bases at J, with 11 bases in the middle. CDR1 is MNHEY and CDR2 is SVGAGI in the germline V gene. The CDR3, as DNA: TGTGCCAGCAGTGACAGGACTTCCACAGATACGCAGTATTTT. Translation gives CASSDRTSTDTQYF.

The chain combines TRBV21-1 with TRBJ1-3; TRBD1 is the table's D call, not checked against the DNA. TRBV21-1 is reported as a pseudogene. The CDR3 has 19 amino acids. CDR3 nucleotide sequence: TGTGCCAGCAGAGAACAGGTCCATACACCGGGGGACACTGGAAACACCATATATTTT. Protein product: CASREQVHTPGDTGNTIYF.

The chain combines TRBV15 with TRBJ2-7; 10 bases align to TRBD1. V was pared by 7 bases and J by 7 bases, with 10 bases of the junction left unmatched. The CDR3 consists of 14 residues. Germline CDR1 LNHNV, CDR2 YYDKDF (reference sequence). The CDR3 nucleotides read TGTGCCACCACCGGGACAGGGGTTTACAATGAGCAGTACTTC. This translates into CATTGTGVYNEQYF. The entire variable domain, with the rest obtained from reference TRBV15 and TRBJ2-7, is as follows: DAMVIQNPRYQVTQFGKPVTLSCSQTLNHNVMYWYQQKSSQAPKLLFHYYDKDFNNEADTPDNFQSRRPNTSFCFLDIRSPGLGDTAMYLCATTGTGVYNEQYFGPGTRLTVT.

The chain joins TRBV11-2 to TRBJ1-3, with a weak D call TRBD1 (6 bases). V gave up 3 bases and J gave up 0 bases, with 18 bases separating them. The V gene's germline CDR1 is SGHAT and CDR2 FQNNGV. The CDR3 is 18 amino acids. The CDR3 reads CASSFLRGGGNSGNTIYF. CDR3 in DNA: TGTGCCAGCAGCTTCCTGAGGGGGGGGGGTAACTCTGGAAACACCATATATTTT.

The V gene is TRBV20-1, the J gene TRBJ2-1, with no clear D. V lost 3 bases, J lost 9 bases, and 18 bases lay in between. The germline V gene encodes CDR1 DFQATT and CDR2 SNEGSKA (reference sequence). The CDR3 runs to 14 residues. CDR3 residues: CSARPISAVGEQFF. The DNA for the CDR3 is TGCAGTGCTAGGCCCATATCGGCGGTCGGTGAGCAGTTCTTC.

This chain links TRBV21-1 with TRBJ2-1; no check of the table's D call, TRBD1, against the DNA was made. TRBV21-1 is an annotated pseudogene. This CDR3 is built from 14 residues. The CDR3: CASRGNSSYNEQFF. CDR3 nucleotide sequence: TGTGCCAGCCGGGGGAACAGTTCCTACAATGAGCAGTTCTTC.

This clonotype showed up just a few times. The CDR3 region is CSARGTSGITHEQYF. The CDR3 DNA is TGCAGTGCACGGGGGACTAGCGGGATAACACACGAGCAGTACTTC. V and J are TRBV20-1 and TRBJ2-7; 13 bases are a match to TRBD2. The CDR3 is made up of 15 amino acids. V shed 6 bases, J shed 5 bases, and the junction held 10 bases outside the gene matches. CDR1 DFQATT and CDR2 SNEGSKA come from the germline V gene (reference sequence).

This chain joins TRBV2 and TRBJ2-1; no clear D gene. Trimming shortened V by 7 bases and J by 5 bases, and 9 bases separated the two germline ends. This CDR3 has 12 residues. Looked up from germline, CDR1 is SNHLY and CDR2 is FYNNEI. CDR3 residues: CASTRRDNEQFF. In DNA, the CDR3 is TGTGCCAGCACCCGACGGGACAATGAGCAGTTCTTC.